The next 6 T cell receptor beta chains were all read from a single sample in a study of T cells in Graves' hyperthyroidism and ophthalmopathy. TCR beta CDR3 region amplification was performed from RNA transcripts. First-round RT-PCR of the TCR CDR3 relied on the HTBI primer set. TCRdb ran MiXCR on the multiplex PCR reads and lists one entry per CDR3 protein. Of 600,000 to 700,000 distinct CDR3 sequences detected, less than 45% appear once; the ten largest clones hold less than 8.5%. Sequencing input: peripheral blood or thyroid tissue (not recorded which). Receptor source: an adult man with Graves' disease, either hyperthyroidism or ophthalmopathy (not recorded which).

CDR3 bases: TGTGCCATCAACCCCAGGGAAGGCACCATATATTTT. Its translation: CAINPREGTIYF. The chain links TRBV10-3 to TRBJ1-3; possibly TRBD1 for D (5 bases). The CDR3 is 12 amino acids. The germline CDR1 and CDR2 sequences are ENHRY and SYGVKD. V was trimmed by 7 bases and J by 9 bases, leaving 13 bases between them.

This clonotype was picked up a small number of times. The chain links TRBV7-9 to TRBJ1-4; no definite D call. Looked up from germline, CDR1 is SEHNR and CDR2 is FQNEAQ (reference sequence). V was shortened by 5 bases and J by 1 base, with 17 bases between the two germline ends. This CDR3 comprises 17 residues. CDR3: CASSLYRNSGTNEKLFF. The CDR3 DNA reads as TGTGCCAGCAGCCTCTACCGAAACTCCGGAACTAATGAAAAACTGTTTTTT.

V is TRBV29-1 and J is TRBJ2-7; D unclear. Trimming took 6 bases from V and 7 from J, leaving 13 bases between them. Germline V gene data show CDR1 as SQVTM and CDR2 as ANQGSEA. The CDR3 has 11 residues. CDR3 in amino acids: CSVIRSGEQYF. The CDR3 DNA reads TGCAGCGTGATACGCTCAGGAGAGCAGTACTTC.

For the CDR3, the DNA is TGTGCCTGGAGTCGGACAGGGGACACTGAAGCTTTCTTT. Protein sequence: CAWSRTGDTEAFF. This rearrangement joins TRBV30 to TRBJ1-1; 9 bases align to TRBD1. V trimming: 2 bases; J trimming: 3 bases; junction bases outside the gene matches: 1. The CDR3 has 13 amino acids. Germline V CDR1 and CDR2: GTSNPN, SVGIG (reference sequence).

The V and J genes are TRBV19 and TRBJ2-7; the D gene could be TRBD1 or TRBD2 (5 bases each). V lost 4 bases to trimming and J lost 2 bases, with 12 bases between them. CDR3 length: 14 amino acids. Germline CDR1 is LNHDA and CDR2 is SQIVND (reference sequence). CDR3 amino acids: CASSRDLVAYEQYF. In nucleotides, the CDR3 is TGTGCCAGTAGTAGGGACCTGGTTGCCTACGAGCAGTACTTC.

This clonotype was seen only a few times. This chain joins TRBV7-2 and TRBJ2-7, with D unclear. Germline V gives CDR1 SGHTA, CDR2 FQGNSA. The CDR3 is 15 residues long. V lost 5 bases to trimming and J lost 0 bases, with 14 bases between them. The CDR3 spells CASSTNEKASYEQYF. The DNA of the CDR3 is TGTGCCAGCAGCACCAACGAGAAGGCCTCCTACGAGCAGTACTTC. Variable domain in full (rest from reference TRBV7-2 and TRBJ2-7): GAGVSQSPSNKVTEKGKDVELRCDPISGHTALYWYRQSLGQGLEFLIYFQGNSAPDKSGLPSDRFSAERTGGSVSTLTIQRTQQEDSAVYLCASSTNEKASYEQYFGPGTRLTVT.